A single sample gave rise to the 29 T cell receptor beta chains below, sequenced in a study of T cells in Graves' hyperthyroidism and ophthalmopathy. The CDR3 regions of TCR beta were amplified from RNA transcripts. The HTBI set primed first-round TCR CDR3 RT-PCR. MiXCR, applied by TCRdb to the multiplex PCR reads, yields one record per CDR3 protein. Here the sample spans approximately 430,000 distinct CDR3 sequences, 15% to 19% being singletons. Sequenced material: blood. Source of these receptors: a woman between 18 and 29 years old with Graves' hyperthyroidism.

This clonotype showed up many times. CDR3 in DNA: TGTGCCACCCGGCAGGGGCTTGATGAGCAGTTCTTC. As protein: CATRQGLDEQFF. The V call is TRBV24-1, the J call TRBJ2-1, with a tentative D call TRBD1 (6 bases). The CDR3 runs to 12 residues. Trimming took 9 bases from V and 8 from J, leaving 13 bases between them. CDR1 is KGHDR and CDR2 is SFDVKD in the germline V gene.

The table lists this clonotype with many counts. The chain is built from TRBV20-1 and TRBJ1-6; TRBD1 aligns across 9 bases. V gave up 2 bases and J gave up 7 bases; unmatched junction bases: 6. The CDR3 runs 15 residues. CDR1 is DFQATT and CDR2 is SNEGSKA in the germline V gene (reference sequence). CDR3 region: CSARTGQGKNSPLHF. The CDR3 bases are TGCAGTGCTAGAACAGGACAGGGGAAGAATTCACCCCTCCACTTT.

The chain recombines TRBV7-3 with TRBJ2-3, with 9 bases that match TRBD2. The ends lost 1 base at V and 5 bases at J; junction bases unmatched: 7. CDR3 length equals 16 residues. From germline, CDR1 is SGHTA and CDR2 FQGTGA. The CDR3 loop reads CASSLKAGGELDTQYF. CDR3 DNA sequence: TGTGCCAGCAGCTTAAAGGCGGGGGGGGAGTTAGATACGCAGTATTTT.

This clonotype was detected ten times or more. V is TRBV7-3 and J is TRBJ2-5, with D possibly called TRBD1 or TRBD2 (5 bases each). Trimming shortened V by 5 bases and J by 5 bases, and 12 bases separated the two germline ends. This CDR3 spans 13 amino acids. CDR1 SGHTA and CDR2 FQGTGA come from the germline V gene. CDR3 loop: CASSPMRGETQYF. The CDR3 nucleotides are TGTGCCAGCAGCCCCATGAGGGGCGAGACCCAGTACTTC.

The CDR3 DNA sequence: TGTGCCAGCAGTTACTCCGGACAGGGGGGCTACGAGCAGTACTTC. Protein product: CASSYSGQGGYEQYF. This chain uses TRBV6-5 with TRBJ2-7, with TRBD1 matching 10 bases. The V and J ends lost 0 bases and 3 bases, in that order; junction bases with no gene match: 2. The CDR3 length is 15 residues. Per germline, CDR1 MNHEY and CDR2 SVGAGI.

This clonotype has at least ten counts. J is TRBJ1-2 and V is TRBV20-1; the match to TRBD1 covers 9 bases. This CDR3 has 13 amino acids. Germline CDR1 and CDR2: DFQATT and SNEGSKA (reference sequence). V gave up 5 bases and J gave up 7 bases; unmatched junction bases: 8. CDR3 DNA sequence: TGCAGTGCTGGTACCGGGACAGGGTTTGGCTACACCTTC. This encodes CSAGTGTGFGYTF.

This clonotype was seen many times. The rearrangement uses TRBV20-1 and TRBJ2-1, with unresolved D. The CDR3 is 13 residues long. CDR1 is DFQATT, CDR2 SNEGSKA, per germline (reference sequence). Between the trimmed V and J ends, which lost 6 bases and 4 bases, there was a span of 13 bases. CDR3 sequence reads: CSASDPQYNEQFF. In DNA, the CDR3 is TGCAGTGCCAGTGACCCGCAATACAATGAGCAGTTCTTC.

This clonotype was found many times. The chain links TRBV20-1 to TRBJ2-1; D unclear. The CDR3 contains 11 residues. V was shortened by 5 bases and J by 2 bases, with 4 bases between the two germline ends. Germline values: CDR1 DFQATT, CDR2 SNEGSKA (reference sequence). The CDR3 sequence: CSAGTYNEQFF. The CDR3 DNA follows: TGCAGTGCTGGTACCTACAATGAGCAGTTCTTC.

This clonotype was observed many times. V gene TRBV11-2 combines with J gene TRBJ2-5; no clear D gene. Germline lookup yields CDR1 SGHAT and CDR2 FQNNGV. V lost 5 bases and J lost 1, with 8 bases in between. CDR3 length: 13 residues. The CDR3 is CASSPWTQETQYF. In DNA form, the CDR3 reads TGTGCCAGCAGCCCGTGGACCCAAGAGACCCAGTACTTC.

The chain links TRBV6-5 to TRBJ2-7; tentative D call: TRBD1 (5 bases). The CDR3 is 15 residues long. V was trimmed by 0 bases and J by 2 bases, leaving 11 bases between them. The germline gives CDR1 MNHEY, CDR2 SVGAGI. The DNA for the CDR3 is TGTGCCAGCAGTTACTCGGTGGGGCCAACCTACGAGCAGTACTTC. Amino acids: CASSYSVGPTYEQYF.

The genes are TRBV20-1 and TRBJ2-1, with 12 bases fitting TRBD2. The CDR3 is 18 amino acids. Germline lookup yields CDR1 DFQATT and CDR2 SNEGSKA (reference sequence). V trimming: 5 bases; J trimming: 3 bases; junction bases outside the gene matches: 14. CDR3 region: CSAHSSGRGLPLYNEQFF. CDR3 nucleotide sequence: TGCAGTGCTCACTCTAGCGGGAGGGGGCTCCCTCTCTACAATGAGCAGTTCTTC.

This clonotype was found many times. V usage is TRBV3-1 and J usage is TRBJ1-2; D possibly corresponds to TRBD1 (5 bases). V lost 1 base and J lost 2, with 11 bases in between. The CDR3 spans 15 residues. Germline V lookup: CDR1 LGHDT, CDR2 YNNKEL (reference sequence). The CDR3 nucleotides read TGTGCCAGCAGCCAAGCCTCCGGGACGAACTATGGCTACACCTTC. The encoded protein is CASSQASGTNYGYTF.

This clonotype was seen many times. The rearrangement joins TRBV30 to TRBJ2-2; D uncertain. The V gene's germline CDR1 is GTSNPN and CDR2 SVGIG (reference sequence). The V end was cut by 4 bases, the J end by 5 bases, with 8 bases between. This CDR3 has 12 residues. CDR3 amino acids: CAWTLRTGELFF. The DNA of the CDR3 is TGTGCCTGGACCCTGCGGACCGGGGAGCTGTTTTTT.

This clonotype was seen only a few times. The V gene is TRBV6-2 or TRBV6-3, the J gene TRBJ2-2, with no clear D. V was trimmed by 7 bases and J by 6 bases, leaving 12 bases between them. CDR3 length equals 13 residues. Germline V CDR1 and CDR2: MNHEY, SVGEGT. The CDR3 spells CASNPGSPGELFF. CDR3 DNA sequence: TGTGCCAGCAACCCAGGAAGCCCCGGGGAGCTGTTTTTT.

Many counts were recorded for this clonotype. J is TRBJ2-7 and V is TRBV28, with TRBD2 matching over 13 bases. Germline V gives CDR1 MDHEN, CDR2 SYDVKM. V shed 5 bases and J 0 bases; nucleotides not matched to a gene: 7. This CDR3 region has 17 residues. CDR3 sequence reads: CASSRGLAGEFSYEQYF. CDR3 sequence (DNA): TGTGCCAGCAGTCGCGGACTAGCGGGGGAATTCTCCTACGAGCAGTACTTC.

There are many counts of this clonotype. The gene calls are TRBV6-5 and TRBJ2-7, with 8 bases aligning to TRBD1. This CDR3 has 15 amino acids. V lost 2 bases to trimming and J lost 2 bases; unmatched junction nucleotides: 5. Per the germline V gene, CDR1 is MNHEY and CDR2 is SVGAGI. The CDR3 loop reads CASSYGTGMAYEQYF. The CDR3 region has the DNA TGTGCCAGCAGTTACGGGACAGGCATGGCCTACGAGCAGTACTTC.

This clonotype was seen ten or more times. The chain couples TRBV7-9 to TRBJ2-2, with a tentative D call TRBD2 (6 bases). From germline, CDR1 is SEHNR and CDR2 FQNEAQ (reference sequence). This CDR3 is 15 amino acids long. Deletions cut 5 bases from V and 5 bases from J, with 15 bases between. CDR3 coding DNA: TGTGCCAGCAGCCTGTTGGGGGGAGCAACCGGGGAGCTGTTTTTT. It specifies CASSLLGGATGELFF.

In this sample, this clonotype turned up many times. The chain carries TRBV20-1 and TRBJ2-2; possible D gene TRBD1, 6 bases. V gave up 1 base and J gave up 5 bases, with 23 bases separating them. The CDR3 sequence is 18 residues long. From germline, CDR1 is DFQATT and CDR2 SNEGSKA (reference sequence). The CDR3 DNA reads TGCAGTGCTAGAGGTTATAGGTCCGGGACACGGGAAACCGGGGAGCTGTTTTTT. It encodes CSARGYRSGTRETGELFF.

This clonotype was seen at least ten times. The chain carries TRBV10-3 and TRBJ2-3, with D possibly TRBD1 on 6 matching bases. This CDR3 is 13 amino acids long. Germline loops: CDR1 ENHRY, CDR2 SYGVKD. The germline V and J ends were trimmed by 9 bases and 2 bases, with 12 bases remaining between them. CDR3 sequence (DNA): TGTGCCATGAAGGACAGTTACACAGATACGCAGTATTTT. Translation: CAMKDSYTDTQYF.

In this sample, this clonotype turned up many times. This chain connects TRBV20-1 to TRBJ1-2, with D perhaps TRBD1 (5 bases). The V and J ends lost 3 bases and 3 bases respectively, with 11 bases between them. CDR3 length: 13 amino acids. CDR1 is DFQATT and CDR2 is SNEGSKA in the germline V gene (reference sequence). DNA of the CDR3: TGCAGTGCTAGCCCACCGGGACACTATGGCTACACCTTC. Translating it yields CSASPPGHYGYTF.

This clonotype has only a few counts. The chain recombines TRBV2 with TRBJ2-7; possibly TRBD2 for D (5 bases). Looked up from germline, CDR1 is SNHLY and CDR2 is FYNNEI. V shed 6 bases and J shed 3 bases, with 12 bases lying between them. The CDR3 runs to 13 residues. The CDR3 protein is CASSPNGVYEQYF. The CDR3 DNA sequence: TGTGCCAGCAGCCCGAACGGGGTCTACGAGCAGTACTTC. The full variable domain, completed using reference TRBV2 and TRBJ2-7, is EPEVTQTPSHQVTQMGQEVILRCVPISNHLYFYWYRQILGQKVEFLVSFYNNEISEKSEIFDDQFSVERPDGSNFTLKIRSTKLEDSAMYFCASSPNGVYEQYFGPGTRLTVT.

V is TRBV30 and J is TRBJ2-3, with a weak D call TRBD1 (7 bases). This CDR3 is built from 15 residues. The germline CDR1 and CDR2 sequences are GTSNPN and SVGIG (reference sequence). V lost 0 bases to trimming and J lost 3 bases, with 13 bases between them. CDR3 bases: TGTGCCTGGAGTGTAGGGGGCGGGGAGACAGATACGCAGTATTTT. This gives the protein CAWSVGGGETDTQYF.

The V gene is TRBV6-1, the J gene TRBJ2-5, with a weak D call TRBD2 (5 bases). CDR3 length equals 13 residues. The germline V gene has CDR1 MNHNS and CDR2 SASEGT. The V gene lost 6 bases and the J gene lost 4 bases, with 12 bases spanning the gap. Here the CDR3 DNA reads TGTGCCAGCAGGCCCAGCGGCGGAGAGACCCAGTACTTC. Protein product: CASRPSGGETQYF.

The rearrangement joins TRBV11-2 to TRBJ1-5, with 12 bases matching TRBD1. V dropped 3 bases and J dropped 4; count of bases not matched to a gene: 4. The CDR3 sequence is 16 residues long. Germline loops: CDR1 SGHAT, CDR2 FQNNGV. This CDR3 is CASSFRDRGRNQPQHF. The DNA for the CDR3 is TGTGCCAGCAGCTTCCGGGACAGGGGGCGAAATCAGCCCCAGCATTTT.

In its sample, this clonotype was seen many times. The chain recombines TRBV12-3 or TRBV12-4 with TRBJ2-3; tentatively, D is TRBD2 (5 bases). Trimming pared 7 bases from V and 6 bases from J, leaving 23 bases between. CDR3 length: 16 amino acids. CDR3: CASTLVRGAYMDTQYF. In DNA, the CDR3 is TGTGCCAGCACTCTAGTTCGGGGTGCCTATATGGATACGCAGTATTTT.

The table lists this clonotype with a few counts. V and J are TRBV20-1 and TRBJ1-2, with D unresolved. Germline CDR1 reads DFQATT; CDR2 reads SNEGSKA (reference sequence). Trimming removed 3 bases from V and 8 bases from J, with 13 bases in between. CDR3 length: 12 residues. In DNA, the CDR3 is TGCAGTGCTAGGCCAGCCTACGAGGGCTACACCTTC. Amino acids: CSARPAYEGYTF.

This clonotype was seen ten or more times. J is TRBJ2-2 and V is TRBV20-1, with 12 bases aligning to TRBD2. The junction had 8 bases not matched to a gene; V was cut back by 5 bases and J by 7 bases. Germline V CDR1 and CDR2: DFQATT, SNEGSKA (reference sequence). The CDR3 extends over 15 amino acids. CDR3 amino acids: CSAAPGLAGIGELFF. The CDR3 bases are TGCAGTGCTGCTCCTGGACTAGCGGGAATCGGGGAGCTGTTTTTT.

At least ten counts were recorded for this clonotype. The chain joins TRBV2 to TRBJ2-2; 7 bases map to TRBD2. Trimming at V came to 6 bases and at J to 7 bases, leaving 8 bases not matched to a gene. Germline loops: CDR1 SNHLY, CDR2 FYNNEI. The CDR3 is 14 amino acids. This CDR3 is CASSETSKDGELFF. CDR3 in DNA: TGTGCCAGCAGCGAGACTAGCAAGGACGGGGAGCTGTTTTTT. Combining the CDR3 with reference TRBV2 and TRBJ2-2 gives the whole variable domain EPEVTQTPSHQVTQMGQEVILRCVPISNHLYFYWYRQILGQKVEFLVSFYNNEISEKSEIFDDQFSVERPDGSNFTLKIRSTKLEDSAMYFCASSETSKDGELFFGEGSRLTVL.

As for this clonotype: It may be a read error: a sequence one base away is much more abundant. V gene TRBV7-3 combines with J gene TRBJ2-1, with 14 positions matching TRBD2. The germline V gene has CDR1 SGHTA and CDR2 FQGTGA. There are 14 residues in the CDR3. The CDR3 is CASSFGTSGSEQLF. CDR3 bases: TGTGCCAGCAGCTTCGGGACTAGCGGGAGCGAGCAGCTCTTC.